Listed below are T cell receptor beta chains from one sample, sequenced in a study of T cells in Graves' hyperthyroidism and ophthalmopathy. MiXCR was run by TCRdb on the multiplex PCR reads, yielding one entry per CDR3 protein. The data contain about half a million distinct CDR3 sequences, less than 25% of them seen just once; the ten biggest clones take up approximately 25%. Material for sequencing was blood. The receptor set was obtained from a man younger than 35 with Graves' hyperthyroidism. Both conserved end residues are part of each CDR3. A D gene is named only where the DNA matches it firmly. Clone size is shown for a subset of rows, as once, few, many or a class of expanded clone.

cdr3_length j_call clone_size v_call d_call cdr3_aa cdr3_nt
14 TRBJ2-7 many TRBV2 TRBD1 CASSARQGSNEQYF TGTGCCAGCAGTGCCCGACAGGGGTCCAACGAGCAGTACTTC
16 TRBJ1-1 few TRBV6-1 TRBD1 CASSPPRDRGYTEAFF TGTGCCAGCAGTCCCCCGAGGGACAGGGGGTACACTGAAGCTTTCTTT
13 TRBJ1-5 many TRBV6-5 - CASSSSRGGHADF -
15 TRBJ2-7 many TRBV6-2/TRBV6-3 TRBD1 CASRPQGAPNYEQYF TGTGCCAGCAGACCCCAGGGGGCCCCTAACTACGAGCAGTACTTC
15 TRBJ2-7 many TRBV15 TRBD1 CATSRERQGFYGQYF TGTGCCACCAGCAGGGAACGACAGGGATTCTACGGGCAGTACTTC
14 TRBJ1-6 few TRBV6-1 TRBD1 CASSADRANSPLHF TGTGCCAGCAGCGCAGACAGGGCAAACTCACCCCTCCACTTT
16 TRBJ1-6 once TRBV2 - CASRRTRTANNSPLHF TGTGCCAGCAGGCGCACCCGGACAGCTAATAATTCACCCCTCCACTTT
14 TRBJ2-5 many TRBV12-3/TRBV12-4 TRBD2 CASSFGGALETQYF TGTGCCAGCAGTTTCGGGGGGGCCCTGGAGACCCAGTACTTC
18 TRBJ2-7 many TRBV25-1 - CASSERSNGQGTSYEQYF TGTGCCAGCAGTGAACGCTCCAACGGGCAGGGGACCTCCTACGAGCAGTACTTC
14 TRBJ1-2 - TRBV27 TRBD1 CASSPQTGGYGYTF TGTGCCAGCAGTCCGCAGACAGGGGGCTATGGCTACACCTTC
13 TRBJ2-5 many TRBV11-2 - CASRPGWEETQYF TGTGCCAGTCGCCCCGGGTGGGAAGAGACCCAGTACTTC
16 TRBJ1-1 many TRBV4-1 - CASSQDALHKNTEAFF TGCGCCAGCAGCCAAGATGCCTTGCACAAGAACACTGAAGCTTTCTTT
15 TRBJ2-2 many TRBV19 TRBD1 CASLPGQGQTGELFF TGTGCCAGCCTTCCGGGACAGGGACAAACCGGGGAGCTGTTTTTT
14 TRBJ2-2 few TRBV6-4 TRBD1 CASSDTGAPGELFF TGTGCCAGCAGTGACACAGGGGCGCCCGGGGAGCTGTTTTTT
15 TRBJ2-7 - TRBV27 - CASSIPGQRSYEQYF TGTGCCAGCAGTATCCCCGGACAGAGGAGCTACGAGCAGTACTTC
14 TRBJ1-5 many TRBV2 - CASSVGQGGQPQHF TGTGCCAGCAGTGTAGGGCAGGGTGGGCAGCCCCAGCATTTT
14 TRBJ1-2 many TRBV28 - CASSLTQRFYGYTF TGTGCCAGCAGTTTAACTCAGCGTTTCTATGGCTACACCTTC
15 TRBJ1-5 many TRBV20-1 TRBD1 CSAWDSPPINQPQHF TGCAGTGCATGGGACAGCCCACCTATTAATCAGCCCCAGCATTTT
15 TRBJ2-5 many TRBV5-4 - CASSLGAGKGETQYF TGTGCCAGCAGCTTGGGGGCAGGGAAGGGAGAGACCCAGTACTTC
18 TRBJ2-4 few TRBV28 TRBD2 CASSLVLGGQGGKNIQYF TGTGCCAGCAGTTTAGTACTAGGCGGCCAGGGAGGGAAAAACATTCAGTACTTC
15 TRBJ2-7 once TRBV6-1 - CASTILLGGTYEQYF TGTGCCAGCACCATCCTACTAGGAGGAACCTACGAGCAGTACTTC
15 TRBJ2-3 many TRBV7-2 TRBD2 CASSLVRGGTDTQYF TGTGCCAGCAGCTTAGTGCGGGGGGGCACAGATACGCAGTATTTT
18 TRBJ2-2 many TRBV15 TRBD2 CATSRDVRLAGGTGELFF TGTGCCACCAGCAGAGACGTAAGACTAGCGGGGGGTACCGGGGAGCTGTTTTTT
16 TRBJ2-7 - TRBV19 - CASSTSAGRWAYEQYF TGTGCCAGTAGTACGTCCGCGGGGAGGTGGGCCTACGAGCAGTACTTC
17 TRBJ2-7 many TRBV27 TRBD1 CASRTGGTHTSRYEQYF TGTGCCAGCAGGACAGGGGGGACCCATACTTCTCGCTACGAGCAGTACTTC
14 TRBJ2-7 - TRBV6-5 TRBD1 CASSSARGRYEQYF TGTGCCAGCAGTTCGGCCAGGGGGCGTTACGAGCAGTACTTC
13 TRBJ2-7 many TRBV2 - CASSDRAALEQYF TGTGCCAGCAGTGACAGAGCTGCCCTCGAGCAGTACTTC
16 TRBJ2-7 - TRBV27 - CASSSPRAGATYEQYF TGTGCCAGCAGTTCGCCCAGGGCAGGGGCCACCTACGAGCAGTACTTC
16 TRBJ2-2 - TRBV6-1 - CASSPRPDANTGELFF TGTGCCAGCAGTCCGCGACCCGACGCGAACACCGGGGAGCTGTTTTTT
15 TRBJ1-2 many TRBV5-8 - CASSLGAGGWYGYTF TGTGCCAGCAGCTTGGGAGCGGGGGGCTGGTATGGCTACACCTTC
13 TRBJ2-7 - TRBV20-1 TRBD2 CSAITGGPVEQYF TGCAGTGCTATAACGGGGGGGCCGGTAGAGCAGTACTTC
17 TRBJ1-1 many TRBV28 - CASSTENLTGLNTEAFF TGTGCCAGCAGCACCGAGAACCTCACAGGGTTGAACACTGAAGCTTTCTTT
14 TRBJ2-7 many TRBV11-2 - CASSQIRRIYEQYF TGTGCCAGCAGCCAGATCAGGCGAATCTACGAGCAGTACTTC
15 TRBJ2-4 - TRBV5-1 TRBD2 CASSLVPSGDNIKYF TGCGCCAGCAGCTTGGTGCCCAGCGGGGATAACATTAAGTACTTC
11 TRBJ1-1 many TRBV19 - CASVGPSEAFF TGTGCCAGTGTCGGCCCGAGCGAAGCTTTCTTT
13 TRBJ1-2 many TRBV13 - CASSRPGHYGYTF TGTGCCAGCAGCCGCCCGGGACACTATGGCTACACCTTC
15 TRBJ2-7 few TRBV20-1 - CSARDVPGGSYEQYF TGCAGTGCTAGAGATGTACCAGGAGGGTCCTACGAGCAGTACTTC
16 TRBJ1-1 many TRBV28 TRBD1 CASSSPQGAVNTEAFF TGTGCCAGCAGTTCCCCCCAGGGGGCTGTGAACACTGAAGCTTTCTTT
14 TRBJ2-7 - TRBV11-2 - CVSSRGTASYEQYF TGTGTCAGCAGCCGCGGGACAGCTTCCTACGAGCAGTACTTC
11 TRBJ1-2 many TRBV2 - CATSGYVGYTF TGTGCCACCTCGGGGTATGTTGGCTACACCTTC
15 TRBJ2-7 - TRBV12-3/TRBV12-4 - CASSLWGGSDYEQYF TGTGCCAGCAGTTTATGGGGTGGGAGTGACTACGAGCAGTACTTC
15 TRBJ2-5 once TRBV6-1 TRBD2 CASSRTSLGQETQYF TGTGCCAGCAGTCGGACTAGTTTGGGACAAGAGACCCAGTACTTC
17 TRBJ2-2 - TRBV3-1 TRBD2 CASSQDVAGSNTGELFF TGTGCCAGCAGCCAAGATGTAGCGGGGTCGAACACCGGGGAGCTGTTTTTT
13 TRBJ1-1 many TRBV24-1 - CATATGGNTEAFF TGTGCCACCGCTACGGGGGGCAACACTGAAGCTTTCTTT
13 TRBJ1-1 - TRBV20-1 - CSARDMQNTEAFF TGCAGTGCTAGAGATATGCAAAACACTGAAGCTTTCTTT
17 TRBJ1-1 many TRBV5-1 TRBD1 CASSLAPFRGRTTEAFF TGCGCCAGCAGCTTGGCACCGTTCAGGGGGAGAACCACTGAAGCTTTCTTT
16 TRBJ2-6 - TRBV28 - CASRGPQFSGANVLTF TGTGCCAGCAGGGGCCCTCAGTTCTCTGGGGCCAACGTCCTGACTTTC
16 TRBJ1-5 - TRBV30 TRBD1 CAWSLGRGPRNQPQHF TGTGCCTGGAGTCTGGGCAGGGGGCCACGGAATCAGCCCCAGCATTTT
16 TRBJ2-7 many TRBV11-2 - CASSFWFFSPFDEQYF TGTGCCAGCAGCTTTTGGTTTTTCTCGCCCTTCGACGAGCAGTACTTC
13 TRBJ1-2 - TRBV5-1 - CASSLDTVGVYTF TGCGCCAGCAGCTTGGACACGGTCGGCGTCTACACCTTC
14 TRBJ2-5 many TRBV6-1 - CASSDQGGQETQYF TGTGCCAGCAGTGATCAGGGTGGCCAAGAGACCCAGTACTTC
17 TRBJ1-1 few TRBV4-2 TRBD1 CASSKASIGTGYTEAFF TGTGCCAGCAGCAAAGCGTCAATAGGGACAGGGTACACTGAAGCTTTCTTT
14 TRBJ1-5 - TRBV20-1 TRBD1 CSAQTGAVNQPQHF TGCAGTGCGCAGACAGGGGCGGTCAATCAGCCCCAGCATTTT
12 TRBJ1-1 many TRBV6-2/TRBV6-3 - CASSSRETEAFF TGTGCCAGCAGTTCCCGGGAGACTGAAGCTTTCTTT
18 TRBJ2-5 many TRBV12-5 - CASGLVLRGAGYQETQYF TGTGCTAGTGGTTTGGTACTCAGGGGCGCTGGGTACCAAGAGACCCAGTACTTC
13 TRBJ1-1 many TRBV19 - CASSAAGYTEAFF TGTGCCAGTAGTGCCGCTGGATACACTGAAGCTTTCTTT